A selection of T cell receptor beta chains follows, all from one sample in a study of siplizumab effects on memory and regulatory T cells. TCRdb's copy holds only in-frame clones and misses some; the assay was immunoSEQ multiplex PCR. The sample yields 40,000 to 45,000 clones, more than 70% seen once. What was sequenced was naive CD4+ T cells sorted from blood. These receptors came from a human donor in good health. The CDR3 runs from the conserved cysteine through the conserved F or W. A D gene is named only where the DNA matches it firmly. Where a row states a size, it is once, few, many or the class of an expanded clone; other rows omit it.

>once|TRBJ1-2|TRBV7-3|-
TGTGCCAGCAGCCCAGATTACAGGGCGTTTGGTGGCTACACCTTC
CASSPDYRAFGGYTF
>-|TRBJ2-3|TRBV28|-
TGTGCCAGCAGTTCTGGACAACCGGGTACGCAGTATTTT
CASSSGQPGTQYF
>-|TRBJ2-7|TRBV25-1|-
TGTGCCAGCAGTCAAACCGGGATATTCTACGAGCAGTACTTC
CASSQTGIFYEQYF
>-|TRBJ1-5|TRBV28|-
TGTGCCACCTTCGGGTACCTGGGAGGCAATCAGCCCCAGCATTTT
CATFGYLGGNQPQHF
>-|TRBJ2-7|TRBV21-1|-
TGTGCCAGCAGCAAAGAGGAGACAAACGGGCAGTACTTC
CASSKEETNGQYF
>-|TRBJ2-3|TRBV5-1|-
TGCGCCAGCAGCTTCTCCACAGATACGCAGTATTTT
CASSFSTDTQYF
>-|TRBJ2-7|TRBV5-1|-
TGCGCCAGCAGCCCTATGGACCGGACACACTCATCCTACGAGCAGTACTTC
CASSPMDRTHSSYEQYF
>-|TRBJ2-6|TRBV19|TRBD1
TGTGCCTCGGGGACAGGGGGCCTCTCTGGGGCCAACGTCCTGACTTTC
CASGTGGLSGANVLTF
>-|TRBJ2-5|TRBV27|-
TGTGCCAGCAGTATTTGGGCCACTCAAGAGACCCAGTACTTC
CASSIWATQETQYF
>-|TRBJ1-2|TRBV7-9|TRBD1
TGTGCCAGCAGTCGACAGGGAAATGGCTACACCTTC
CASSRQGNGYTF
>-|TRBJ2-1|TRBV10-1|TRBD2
TGCGCCAGCAGTGAAGCGGGAGGTCCCTACAATGAGCAGTTCTTC
CASSEAGGPYNEQFF
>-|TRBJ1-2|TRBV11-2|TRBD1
TGTGCCAGCAGCTTAGATGACAGGGGGCCCAACTATGGCTACACCTTC
CASSLDDRGPNYGYTF
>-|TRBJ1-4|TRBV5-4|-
TGTGCCAGCAGCTTTCCAGGGAATGAAAAACTGTTTTTT
CASSFPGNEKLFF
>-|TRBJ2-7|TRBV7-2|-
TGTGCCAGCAGCTTACCGGGCTACGAGCAGTACTTC
CASSLPGYEQYF
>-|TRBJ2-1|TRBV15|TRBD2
TGTGCCACCAGCAGAGATTCCGCGGGAGGGCCGGTTGAGCAGTTCTTC
CATSRDSAGGPVEQFF
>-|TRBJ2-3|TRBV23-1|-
TGCGCCAGCAACGGAGTTTTTTGCACAGATACGCAGTATTTT
CASNGVFCTDTQYF
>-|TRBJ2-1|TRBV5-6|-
TGTGCCAGCAGCCTGGGGCCCATTTATGAGCAGTTCTTC
CASSLGPIYEQFF
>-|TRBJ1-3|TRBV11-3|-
TGTGCCAGCAGCTTAGGGACCTCTGGAAACACCATATATTTT
CASSLGTSGNTIYF
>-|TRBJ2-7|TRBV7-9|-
TGTGCCAGCAGCTTTGGGACTCTTCTTTACGAGCAGTACTTC
CASSFGTLLYEQYF
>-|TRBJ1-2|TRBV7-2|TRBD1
TGTGCCAGCAGCTTGATCTTAGGGGGCTGGGGCTACACCTTC
CASSLILGGWGYTF
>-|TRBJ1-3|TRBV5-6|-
TGTGCCAGCAGCCAAGGAAGAAACACCATATATTTT
CASSQGRNTIYF
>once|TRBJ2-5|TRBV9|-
TGTGCCAGCAGCCCTCCTCTAAAAGAGACCCAGTACTTC
CASSPPLKETQYF
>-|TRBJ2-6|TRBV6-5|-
TGTGCCAGCAGCCAGGGGCCTGGGGCCAACGTCCTGACTTTC
CASSQGPGANVLTF
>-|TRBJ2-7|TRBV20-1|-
TGCAGTGCATTCCGCTACGAGCAGTACTTC
CSAFRYEQYF
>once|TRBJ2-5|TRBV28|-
TGTGCCAGCAGTTTACGGGGGGCTGGGACCCAGTACTTC
CASSLRGAGTQYF